This T cell receptor beta chain was obtained from a study of shared clonotypes between healthy human individuals. Naive CD8 cells lacked CD45RO and underwent positive selection for CCR7, leaving out terminally differentiated effector memory CD45RA+ cells. Study donors comprised healthy, HIV-negative adults devoid of recent acute infection or vaccination. The donors were all Caucasian adults (living in Nashville, Tennessee). Germline lookup yields CDR1 PRHDT and CDR2 FYEKMQ (reference sequence). The CDR3 has 14 residues. Trimming shortened V by 0 bases and J by 2 bases, and 6 bases separated the two germline ends. Deep level was the assay's run setting. Libraries were prepared by immunoSEQ multiplex PCR; TCRdb keeps only in-frame clonotypes and omits some of them. The sample contains about 2 million clones, around 96% of which appear only once.

V gene TRBV13 combines with J gene TRBJ2-3; unclear D gene. The receptor was derived from a man aged 18 to 30 in good health. What was sequenced was naive CD8+ T cells sorted from blood. The CDR3 loop reads CASSLGRFTDTQYF. The CDR3 DNA follows: TGTGCCAGCAGCTTAGGAAGGTTCACAGATACGCAGTATTTT.